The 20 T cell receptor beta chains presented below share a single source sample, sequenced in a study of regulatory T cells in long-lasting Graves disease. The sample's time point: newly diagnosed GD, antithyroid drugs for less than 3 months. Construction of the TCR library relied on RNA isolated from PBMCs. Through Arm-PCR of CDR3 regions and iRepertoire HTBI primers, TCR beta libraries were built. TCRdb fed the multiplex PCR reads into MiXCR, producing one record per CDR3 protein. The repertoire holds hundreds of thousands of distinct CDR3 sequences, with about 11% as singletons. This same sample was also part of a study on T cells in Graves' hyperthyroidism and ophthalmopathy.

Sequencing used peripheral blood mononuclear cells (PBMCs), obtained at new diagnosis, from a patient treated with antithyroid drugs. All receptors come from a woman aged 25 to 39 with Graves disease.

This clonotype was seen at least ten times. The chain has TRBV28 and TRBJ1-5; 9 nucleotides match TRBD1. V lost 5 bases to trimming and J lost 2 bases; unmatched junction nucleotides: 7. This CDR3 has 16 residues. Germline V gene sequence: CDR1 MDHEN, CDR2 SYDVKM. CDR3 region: CASSLGQGTGNQPQHF. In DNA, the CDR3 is TGTGCCAGCAGTCTCGGACAGGGGACCGGCAATCAGCCCCAGCATTTT.

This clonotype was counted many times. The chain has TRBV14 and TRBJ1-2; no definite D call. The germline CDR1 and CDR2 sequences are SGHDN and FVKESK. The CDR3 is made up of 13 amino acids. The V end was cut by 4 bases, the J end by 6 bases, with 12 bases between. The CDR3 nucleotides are TGTGCCAGCAGCCCCTTTGGACCGAATGGCTACACCTTC. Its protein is CASSPFGPNGYTF.

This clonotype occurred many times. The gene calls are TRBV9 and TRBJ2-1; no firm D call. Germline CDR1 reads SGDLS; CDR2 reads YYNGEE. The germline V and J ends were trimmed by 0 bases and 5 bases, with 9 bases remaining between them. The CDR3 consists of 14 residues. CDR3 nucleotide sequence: TGTGCCAGCAGCGTAGAACCCAGAAACAATGAGCAGTTCTTC. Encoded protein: CASSVEPRNNEQFF.

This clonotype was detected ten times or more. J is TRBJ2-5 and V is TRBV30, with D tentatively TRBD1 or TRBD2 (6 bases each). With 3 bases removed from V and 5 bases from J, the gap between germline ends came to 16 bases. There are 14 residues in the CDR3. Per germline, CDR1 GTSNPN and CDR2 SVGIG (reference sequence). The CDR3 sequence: CAWRGAGWGETQYF. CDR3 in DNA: TGTGCCTGGAGGGGGGCGGGATGGGGGGAGACCCAGTACTTC. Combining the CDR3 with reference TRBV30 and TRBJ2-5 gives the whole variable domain SQTIHQWPATLVQPVGSPLSLECTVEGTSNPNLYWYRQAAGRGLQLLFYSVGIGQISSEVPQNLSASRPQDRQFILSSKKLLLSDSGFYLCAWRGAGWGETQYFGPGTRLLVL.

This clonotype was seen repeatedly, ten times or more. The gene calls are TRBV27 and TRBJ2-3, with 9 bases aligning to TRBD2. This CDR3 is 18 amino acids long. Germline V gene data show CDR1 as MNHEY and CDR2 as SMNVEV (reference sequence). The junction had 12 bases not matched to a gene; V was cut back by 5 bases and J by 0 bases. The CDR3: CASSRVGVAGVSTDTQYF. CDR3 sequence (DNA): TGTGCCAGCAGTCGGGTCGGGGTAGCGGGAGTGAGCACAGATACGCAGTATTTT.

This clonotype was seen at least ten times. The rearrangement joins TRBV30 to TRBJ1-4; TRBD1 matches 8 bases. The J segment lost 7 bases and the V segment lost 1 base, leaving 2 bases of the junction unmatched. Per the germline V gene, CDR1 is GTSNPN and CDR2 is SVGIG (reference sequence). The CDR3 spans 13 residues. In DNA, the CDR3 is TGTGCCTGGAGTGCGGGACAGGCTGAAAAACTGTTTTTT. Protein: CAWSAGQAEKLFF.

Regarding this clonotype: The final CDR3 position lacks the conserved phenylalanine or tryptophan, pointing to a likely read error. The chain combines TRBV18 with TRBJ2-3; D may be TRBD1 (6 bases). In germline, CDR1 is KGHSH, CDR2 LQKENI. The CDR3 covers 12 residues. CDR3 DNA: TGTGCCATCTCACCCCCACAGGGTACGCAGTATGTT. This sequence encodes CAISPPQGTQYV.

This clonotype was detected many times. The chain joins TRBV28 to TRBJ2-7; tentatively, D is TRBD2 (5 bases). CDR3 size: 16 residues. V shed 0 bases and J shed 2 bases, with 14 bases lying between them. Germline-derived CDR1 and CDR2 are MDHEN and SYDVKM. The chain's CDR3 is CASSLWGSGRAYEQYF. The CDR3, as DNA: TGTGCCAGCAGTTTATGGGGGTCGGGGAGAGCCTACGAGCAGTACTTC. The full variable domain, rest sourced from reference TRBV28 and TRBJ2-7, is DVKVTQSSRYLVKRTGEKVFLECVQDMDHENMFWYRQDPGLGLRLIYFSYDVKMKEKGDIPEGYSVSREKKERFSLILESASTNQTSMYLCASSLWGSGRAYEQYFGPGTRLTVT.

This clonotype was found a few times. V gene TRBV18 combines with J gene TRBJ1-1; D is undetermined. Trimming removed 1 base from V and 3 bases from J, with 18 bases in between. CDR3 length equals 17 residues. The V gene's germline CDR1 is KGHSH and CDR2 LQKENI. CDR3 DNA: TGTGCCAGCTCACCACTATCCCGGCCCGGTCCGGACACTGAAGCTTTCTTT. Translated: CASSPLSRPGPDTEAFF. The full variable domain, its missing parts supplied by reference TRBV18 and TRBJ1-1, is NAGVMQNPRHLVRRRGQEARLRCSPMKGHSHVYWYRQLPEEGLKFMVYLQKENIIDESGMPKERFSAEFPKEGPSILRIQQVVRGDSAAYFCASSPLSRPGPDTEAFFGQGTRLTVV.

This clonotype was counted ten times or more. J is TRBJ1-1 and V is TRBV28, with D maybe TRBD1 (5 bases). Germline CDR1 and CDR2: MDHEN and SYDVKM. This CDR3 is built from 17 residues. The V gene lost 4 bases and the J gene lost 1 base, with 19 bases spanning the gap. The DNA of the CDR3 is TGTGCCAGCAGTTCAATTCGGGGGTCGAGGGAGAACACTGAAGCTTTCTTT. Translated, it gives CASSSIRGSRENTEAFF.

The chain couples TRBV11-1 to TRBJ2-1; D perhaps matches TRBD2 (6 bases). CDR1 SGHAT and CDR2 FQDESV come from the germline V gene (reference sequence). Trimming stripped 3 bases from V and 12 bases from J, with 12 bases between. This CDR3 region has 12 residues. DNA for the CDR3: TGTGCCAGCAGCTTCCGGGGGATGGGGCAGTTCTTC. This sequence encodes CASSFRGMGQFF.

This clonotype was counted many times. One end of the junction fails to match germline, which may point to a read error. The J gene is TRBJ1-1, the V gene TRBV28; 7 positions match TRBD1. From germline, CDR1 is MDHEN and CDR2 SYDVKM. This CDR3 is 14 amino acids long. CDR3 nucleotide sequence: TGTGCCAGCAGTTTATCGGCAGGGGGGACTGGAGCTTTCTTT. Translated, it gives CASSLSAGGTGAFF.

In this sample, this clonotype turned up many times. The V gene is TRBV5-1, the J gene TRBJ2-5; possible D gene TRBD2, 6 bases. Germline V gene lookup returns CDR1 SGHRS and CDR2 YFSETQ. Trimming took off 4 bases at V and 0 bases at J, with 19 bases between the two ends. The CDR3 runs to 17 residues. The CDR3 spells CASSLVLAADYQETQYF. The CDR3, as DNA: TGCGCCAGCAGCCTCGTTTTAGCGGCAGACTACCAAGAGACCCAGTACTTC. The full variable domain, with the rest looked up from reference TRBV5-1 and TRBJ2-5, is KAGVTQTPRYLIKTRGQQVTLSCSPISGHRSVSWYQQTPGQGLQFLFEYFSETQRNKGNFPGRFSGRQFSNSRSEMNVSTLELGDSALYLCASSLVLAADYQETQYFGPGTRLLVL.

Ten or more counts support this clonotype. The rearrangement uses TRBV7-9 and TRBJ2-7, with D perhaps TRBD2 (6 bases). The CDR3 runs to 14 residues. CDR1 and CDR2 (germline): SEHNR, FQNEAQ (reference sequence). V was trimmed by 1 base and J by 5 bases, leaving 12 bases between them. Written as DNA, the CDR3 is TGTGCCAGCAGCTTAGTGGAGGGTACCCACGAGCAGTACTTC. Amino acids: CASSLVEGTHEQYF. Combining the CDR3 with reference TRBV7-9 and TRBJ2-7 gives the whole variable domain DTGVSQNPRHKITKRGQNVTFRCDPISEHNRLYWYRQTLGQGPEFLTYFQNEAQLEKSRLLSDRFSAERPKGSFSTLEIQRTEQGDSAMYLCASSLVEGTHEQYFGPGTRLTVT.

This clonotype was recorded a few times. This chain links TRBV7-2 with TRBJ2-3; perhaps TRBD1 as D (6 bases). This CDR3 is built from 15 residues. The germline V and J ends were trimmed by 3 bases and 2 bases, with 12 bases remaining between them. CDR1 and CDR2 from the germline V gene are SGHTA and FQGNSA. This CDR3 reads CASSFYRAPTDTQYF. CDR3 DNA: TGTGCCAGCAGCTTTTACAGGGCCCCCACAGATACGCAGTATTTT.

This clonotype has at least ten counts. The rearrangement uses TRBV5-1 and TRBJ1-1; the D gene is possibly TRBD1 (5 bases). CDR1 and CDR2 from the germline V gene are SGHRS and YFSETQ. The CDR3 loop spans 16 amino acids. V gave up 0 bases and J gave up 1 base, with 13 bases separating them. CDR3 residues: CASSLGQSTRNTEAFF. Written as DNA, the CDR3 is TGCGCCAGCAGCTTGGGACAGAGTACTCGGAACACTGAAGCTTTCTTT.

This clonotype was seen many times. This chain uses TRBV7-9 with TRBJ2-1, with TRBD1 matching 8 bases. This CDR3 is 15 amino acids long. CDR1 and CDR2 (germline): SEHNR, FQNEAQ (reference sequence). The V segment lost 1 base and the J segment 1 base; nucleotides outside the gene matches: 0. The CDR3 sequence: CASSLGTGSYNEQFF. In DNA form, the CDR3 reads TGTGCCAGCAGCTTAGGGACAGGGTCCTACAATGAGCAGTTCTTC.

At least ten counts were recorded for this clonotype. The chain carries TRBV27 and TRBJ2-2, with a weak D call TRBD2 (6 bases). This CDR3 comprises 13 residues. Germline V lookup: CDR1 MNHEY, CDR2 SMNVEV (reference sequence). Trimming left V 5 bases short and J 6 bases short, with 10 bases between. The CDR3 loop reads CASSARLAGELFF. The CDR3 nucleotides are TGTGCCAGCAGTGCCCGACTAGCCGGGGAGCTGTTTTTT.

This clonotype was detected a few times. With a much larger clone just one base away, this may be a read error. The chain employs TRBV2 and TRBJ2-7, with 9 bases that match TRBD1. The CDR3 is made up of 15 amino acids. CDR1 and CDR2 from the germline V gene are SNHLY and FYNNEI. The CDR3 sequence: CASSTIGTGSYERYF. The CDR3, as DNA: TGTGCCAGCAGTACAATCGGGACAGGGTCCTACGAGCGGTACTTC.

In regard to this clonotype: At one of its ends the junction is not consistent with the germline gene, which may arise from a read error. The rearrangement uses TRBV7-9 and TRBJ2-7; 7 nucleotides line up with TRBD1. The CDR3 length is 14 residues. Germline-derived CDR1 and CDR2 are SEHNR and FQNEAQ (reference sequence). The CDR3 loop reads CASSLGGQAYGQYF. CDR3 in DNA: TGTGCCAGCAGCTTAGGCGGACAGGCCTACGGGCAGTACTTC.